The next 6 T cell receptor beta chains were all read from a single sample in a study of blood T cell repertoires in COVID-19. The protocol was immunoSEQ multiplex PCR, while the TCRdb copy is restricted to in-frame clones and leaves out a portion. The table lists a few hundred thousand clones, roughly 84% of them singletons. The sample comprised peripheral blood. The source of these receptors is a woman aged 80 or over with acute or convalescent COVID-19.

The gene calls are TRBV6-1 and TRBJ2-3; TRBD2 matches at 9 bases. The CDR3 loop spans 15 amino acids. J was trimmed by 3 bases and V by 2 bases; bases with no gene match: 3. CDR1 is MNHNS and CDR2 is SASEGT in the germline V gene. The CDR3 region has the DNA TGTGCCAGCAGTGAAACCCTAGCGGGGACAGATACGCAGTATTTT. Protein: CASSETLAGTDTQYF.

V gene TRBV19 combines with J gene TRBJ1-6; weak D call: TRBD1 (5 bases). From germline, CDR1 is LNHDA and CDR2 SQIVND (reference sequence). This CDR3 has 14 amino acids. Trimming took 3 bases from V and 10 from J, leaving 13 bases between them. The CDR3 DNA is TGTGCCAGTAGTATGGGCAGGGCAGGCTCACCCCTCCACTTT. Translated, it gives CASSMGRAGSPLHF.

This rearrangement joins TRBV24-1 to TRBJ2-5, with a possible D match to TRBD1 (6 bases). V was cut by 4 bases and J by 3 bases, with 14 bases left in between. Germline assignment: CDR1 KGHDR and CDR2 SFDVKD. The CDR3 runs 15 residues. The CDR3 protein is CATSELGQKKETQYF. CDR3 sequence (DNA): TGTGCCACCAGTGAACTTGGACAGAAAAAAGAGACCCAGTACTTC.

The genes are TRBV6-5 and TRBJ2-7; tentatively, D is TRBD2 (5 bases). Germline CDR1 reads MNHEY; CDR2 reads SVGAGI. This CDR3 comprises 12 residues. V shed 6 bases and J shed 4 bases, with 10 bases lying between them. CDR3 DNA: TGTGCCAGCAGCCCCAGAGGGTACGAGCAGTACTTC. Translated, it gives CASSPRGYEQYF.

The chain combines TRBV7-2 with TRBJ2-3; tentatively, D is TRBD1 (5 bases). Germline V gives CDR1 SGHTA, CDR2 FQGNSA. This CDR3 has 15 amino acids. V was clipped by 0 bases and J by 5 bases, with 12 bases between them. CDR3 sequence: CASSLAYGAQDTQYF. The CDR3 nucleotides read TGTGCCAGCAGCTTAGCGTATGGGGCTCAAGATACGCAGTATTTT. The variable domain in full, with the rest retrieved from reference TRBV7-2 and TRBJ2-3, is GAGVSQSPSNKVTEKGKDVELRCDPISGHTALYWYRQSLGQGLEFLIYFQGNSAPDKSGLPSDRFSAERTGGSVSTLTIQRTQQEDSAVYLCASSLAYGAQDTQYFGPGTRLTVL.

This sequence joins TRBV7-2 and TRBJ2-7; TRBD1 matches 9 bases. This CDR3 comprises 15 residues. After removal of 5 bases from V and 2 bases from J, the junction contained 7 bases not matched to a gene. Per germline, CDR1 SGHTA and CDR2 FQGNSA. DNA of the CDR3: TGTGCCAGCAGCGCAACCGGGACAGGGCCCTACGAGCAGTACTTC. This encodes CASSATGTGPYEQYF.